This T cell receptor (beta chain) came from a study of blood T cell repertoires in COVID-19. Across the whole study: Acute and convalescent COVID-19 samples came from the United States, Italy and Spain.

This clone was seen a handful of times. The V and J ends lost 8 bases and 3 bases respectively, with 16 bases between them. CDR1 and CDR2 (germline): SNHLY, FYNNEI. The length of the CDR3 is 14 residues. Under the authors' procedure: Amplified reference gene primers provided the basis for estimating nucleated cell counts. The data were produced by immunoSEQ multiplex PCR, yet TCRdb's version contains in-frame clones alone and is incomplete. For V, J and clone size, that table is used; D and trimming come from the DNA. The sample lists about 49,000 clones; roughly 84% were seen once. This TCR came from a middle-aged man with acute or convalescent COVID-19. The V gene is TRBV2, the J gene TRBJ1-2; possible D gene TRBD1, 6 bases. Sequenced input: peripheral blood. CDR3 sequence: CASLRGTGDYGYTF. The CDR3 DNA reads TGTGCCAGCCTCAGGGGAACGGGCGACTATGGCTACACCTTC.